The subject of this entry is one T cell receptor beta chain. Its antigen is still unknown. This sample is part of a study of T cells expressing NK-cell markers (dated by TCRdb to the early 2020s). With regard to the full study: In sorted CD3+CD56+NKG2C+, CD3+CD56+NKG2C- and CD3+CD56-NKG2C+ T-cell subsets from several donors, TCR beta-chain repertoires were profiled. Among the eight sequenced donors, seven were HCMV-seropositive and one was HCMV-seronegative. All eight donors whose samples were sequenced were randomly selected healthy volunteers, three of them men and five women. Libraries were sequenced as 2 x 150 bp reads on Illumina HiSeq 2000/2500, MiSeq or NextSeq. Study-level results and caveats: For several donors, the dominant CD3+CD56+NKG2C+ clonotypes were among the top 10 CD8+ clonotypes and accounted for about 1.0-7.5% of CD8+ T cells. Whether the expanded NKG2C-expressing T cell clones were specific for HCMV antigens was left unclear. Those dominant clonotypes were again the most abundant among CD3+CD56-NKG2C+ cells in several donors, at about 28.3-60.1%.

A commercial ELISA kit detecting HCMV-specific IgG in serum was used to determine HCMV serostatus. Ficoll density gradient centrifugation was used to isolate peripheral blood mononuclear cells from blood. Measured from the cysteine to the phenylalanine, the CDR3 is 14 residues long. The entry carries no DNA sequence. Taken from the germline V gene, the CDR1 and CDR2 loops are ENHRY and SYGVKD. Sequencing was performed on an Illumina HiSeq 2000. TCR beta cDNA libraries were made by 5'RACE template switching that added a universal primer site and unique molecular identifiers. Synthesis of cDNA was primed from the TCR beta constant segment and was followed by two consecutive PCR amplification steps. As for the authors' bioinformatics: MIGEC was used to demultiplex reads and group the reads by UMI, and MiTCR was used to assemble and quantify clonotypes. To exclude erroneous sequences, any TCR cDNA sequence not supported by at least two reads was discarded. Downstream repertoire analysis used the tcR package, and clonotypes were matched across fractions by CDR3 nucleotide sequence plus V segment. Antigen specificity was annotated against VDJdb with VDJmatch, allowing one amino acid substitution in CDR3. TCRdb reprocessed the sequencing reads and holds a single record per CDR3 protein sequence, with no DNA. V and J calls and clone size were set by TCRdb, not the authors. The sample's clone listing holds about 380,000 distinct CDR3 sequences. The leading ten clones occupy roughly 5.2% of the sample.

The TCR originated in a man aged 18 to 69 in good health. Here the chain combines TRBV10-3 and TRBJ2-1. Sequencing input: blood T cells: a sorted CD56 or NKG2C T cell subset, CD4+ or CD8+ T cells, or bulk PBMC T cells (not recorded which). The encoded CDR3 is CAIRISLGIDEQFF.